This note documents a single T cell receptor (beta chain) sequence. These data originate in a study of CD8 T cells in Susac syndrome. Study-wide background: Patients with Susac syndrome were therapy-naive, on corticosteroids, or on intravenous immunoglobulin alone at blood draw.

Random-hexamer reverse transcription was applied to roughly 0.5 to 1 ug RNA. TCRdb processed the immunoSEQ multiplex PCR reads anew with MiXCR; each CDR3 protein has one entry. In the table there are fewer than 90,000 distinct CDR3 sequences, 90% to 95% of which are singletons. Recently defined diagnostic criteria for definite or probable disease were fulfilled by Susac syndrome patients. From germline, CDR1 is SGHTA and CDR2 FQGTGA. With 5 bases clipped from V and 8 bases from J, the junction kept 13 bases outside the gene matches. The CDR3 spans 15 residues. The specimen sequenced was CD8+ T cells from PBMCs. The source is a human donor with Susac syndrome. This chain links TRBV7-3 with TRBJ1-2; TRBD1 agrees at 8 bases. The CDR3 region has the DNA TGTGCCAGCAGCCCGTACAGGGGGAGTCCTGAAGGCTACACCTTC. Its protein product is CASSPYRGSPEGYTF. The full variable domain, its missing parts supplied by reference TRBV7-3 and TRBJ1-2, is GAGVSQTPSNKVTEKGKYVELRCDPISGHTALYWYRQSLGQGPEFLIYFQGTGAADDSGLPNDRFFAVRPEGSVSTLKIQRTERGDSAVYLCASSPYRGSPEGYTFGSGTRLTVV.